A selection of T cell receptor beta chains follows, all from one sample in a study of T-cell memory formation after mild COVID-19. Each CDR3 protein gets one entry after TCRdb re-called the 5' RACE reads with MiXCR. The sample holds roughly 150,000 distinct CDR3 sequences, 10% to 15% seen once. Sequences were obtained from PBMCs or a T cell subset sorted from them (not recorded which). The source of these receptors is a man between 18 and 35 years old who had mild COVID-19 (a few samples of this study predate the infection). Cell type and time point are not known. The CDR3 runs from the conserved cysteine through the conserved F or W. D genes are given only for firm matches. Size tells how often a clone was seen (once, few, many) or the class of an expanded clone, and some rows leave it out.

length: 15; D: -; size: -; V: TRBV7-2; J: TRBJ2-3; CDR3: CASSLVSPPVDTQYF; DNA: TGTGCCAGCAGCTTAGTGAGTCCTCCCGTAGATACGCAGTATTTT
length: 13; D: -; size: few; V: TRBV9; J: TRBJ2-3; CDR3: CASTAGAGDTQYF; DNA: TGTGCCAGCACCGCGGGGGCTGGGGATACGCAGTATTTT
length: 15; D: -; size: -; V: TRBV12-3/TRBV12-4; J: TRBJ2-1; CDR3: CASSFGATTYNEQFF; DNA: TGTGCCAGCAGTTTTGGGGCAACCACCTACAATGAGCAGTTCTTC
length: 14; D: -; size: -; V: TRBV7-8; J: TRBJ1-2; CDR3: CASSLRGENYGYTF; DNA: TGTGCCAGCAGCTTAAGGGGGGAGAACTATGGCTACACCTTC
length: 15; D: TRBD1; size: -; V: TRBV7-9; J: TRBJ2-1; CDR3: CASNLLQGRVNEQFF; DNA: TGTGCCAGCAACCTCCTACAGGGGCGAGTCAATGAGCAGTTCTTC
length: 14; D: -; size: many; V: TRBV4-1; J: TRBJ1-1; CDR3: CASSQDRWNTEAFF; DNA: TGCGCCAGCAGCCAAGATCGGTGGAACACTGAAGCTTTCTTT
length: 15; D: -; size: -; V: TRBV6-5; J: TRBJ1-1; CDR3: CASSYSGRVNTEAFF; DNA: TGTGCCAGCAGTTACTCCGGGCGGGTGAACACTGAAGCTTTCTTT
length: 16; D: TRBD2; size: -; V: TRBV4-2; J: TRBJ2-3; CDR3: CASSTASGASTDTQYF; DNA: TGTGCCAGCAGCACGGCTAGCGGGGCGAGCACAGATACGCAGTATTTT
length: 13; D: TRBD1; size: few; V: TRBV5-1; J: TRBJ1-1; CDR3: CASSGTGTTEAFF; DNA: TGCGCCAGCAGCGGGACAGGGACCACTGAAGCTTTCTTT
length: 13; D: -; size: many; V: TRBV7-2; J: TRBJ2-7; CDR3: CASSLVVGLEQYF; DNA: TGTGCCAGCAGCTTAGTGGTAGGCCTCGAGCAGTACTTC